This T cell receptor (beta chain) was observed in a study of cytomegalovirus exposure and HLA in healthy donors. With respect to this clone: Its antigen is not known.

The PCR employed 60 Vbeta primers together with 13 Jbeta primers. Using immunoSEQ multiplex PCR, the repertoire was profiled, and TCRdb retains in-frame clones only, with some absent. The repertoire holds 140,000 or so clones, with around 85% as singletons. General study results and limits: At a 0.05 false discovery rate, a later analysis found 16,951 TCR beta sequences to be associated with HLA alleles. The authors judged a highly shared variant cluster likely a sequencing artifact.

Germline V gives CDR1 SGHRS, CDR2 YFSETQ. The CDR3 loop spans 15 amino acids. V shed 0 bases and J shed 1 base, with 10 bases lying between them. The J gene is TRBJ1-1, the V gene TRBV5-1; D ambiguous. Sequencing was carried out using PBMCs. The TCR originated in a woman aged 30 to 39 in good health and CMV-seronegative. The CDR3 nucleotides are TGCGCCAGCAGCTTGGCTGGGGAGGGGAACACTGAAGCTTTCTTT. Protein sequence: CASSLAGEGNTEAFF.